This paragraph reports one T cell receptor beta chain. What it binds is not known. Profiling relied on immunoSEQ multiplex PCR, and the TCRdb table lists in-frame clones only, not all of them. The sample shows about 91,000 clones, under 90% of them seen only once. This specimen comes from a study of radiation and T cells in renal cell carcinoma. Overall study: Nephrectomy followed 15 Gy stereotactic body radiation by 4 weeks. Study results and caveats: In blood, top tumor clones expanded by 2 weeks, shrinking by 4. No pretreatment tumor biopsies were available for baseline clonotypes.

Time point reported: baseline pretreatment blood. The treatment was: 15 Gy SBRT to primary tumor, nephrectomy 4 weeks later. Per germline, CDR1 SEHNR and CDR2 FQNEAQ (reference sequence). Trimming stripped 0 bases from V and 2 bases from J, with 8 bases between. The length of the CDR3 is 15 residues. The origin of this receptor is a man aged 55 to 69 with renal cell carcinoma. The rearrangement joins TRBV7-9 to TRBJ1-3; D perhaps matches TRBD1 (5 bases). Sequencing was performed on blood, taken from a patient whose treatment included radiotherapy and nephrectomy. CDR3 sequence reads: CASSLAWGAGNTIYF. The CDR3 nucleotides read TGTGCCAGCAGCTTAGCATGGGGGGCTGGAAACACCATATATTTT.